The 20 T cell receptor beta chains below come from one sample, sequenced in a study of OX40 agonist ivuxolimab in advanced cancers. The assay was immunoSEQ multiplex PCR, and TCRdb's table has in-frame clones only and misses some. The table lists tens of thousands of clones, about 85% of them singletons. The sample was CD4+ or CD8+ T cells sorted from blood, taken in a trial of the OX40 agonist ivuxolimab. These receptor sequences come from an adult with an advanced solid tumor such as melanoma, head and neck, liver or kidney cancer.

This chain uses TRBV10-3 with TRBJ2-5, with 8 bases aligning to TRBD1. The J call may be incorrect, as the DNA end agrees better with TRBJ2-7. Germline V gene sequence: CDR1 ENHRY, CDR2 SYGVKD. The CDR3 loop spans 16 amino acids. CDR3 DNA sequence: TGTGCCATCAGTGAGGTCGGGGACAGGAGCTCCTACGAGCAGTACTTC. Its translation: CAISEVGDRSSYEQYF.

This rearrangement joins TRBV5-4 to TRBJ1-1, with D possibly TRBD1 on 5 matching bases. The CDR3 totals 15 residues. Trimming pared 0 bases from V and 6 bases from J, leaving 15 bases between. The germline V gene has CDR1 SGHNT and CDR2 YYREEE (reference sequence). The CDR3 DNA reads TGTGCCAGCAGCTTGGTCTCTTACGGGGGTCCTGAAGCTTTCTTT. Translation: CASSLVSYGGPEAFF.

This clone appeared a single time. This sequence joins TRBV5-1 and TRBJ2-5; D is ambiguous. The DNA matches TRBJ2-7 better at its end, which makes the J call doubtful. There are 11 residues in the CDR3. The V gene's germline CDR1 is SGHRS and CDR2 YFSETQ. The CDR3 sequence: CASTLGYEQYF. The DNA of the CDR3 is TGCGCCAGCACCCTCGGATACGAGCAGTACTTC.

The chain joins TRBV9 to TRBJ2-6, with D perhaps matching TRBD1 (6 bases). CDR1 is SGDLS, CDR2 YYNGEE, per germline. CDR3 length equals 16 residues. V was clipped by 2 bases and J by 2 bases, with 11 bases between them. CDR3 nucleotide sequence: TGTGCCAGCAGCGTTCAGGGGTTCACTGGGGCCAACGTCCTGACTTTC. Its protein is CASSVQGFTGANVLTF.

The chain couples TRBV6-1 to TRBJ2-1; D is unresolved. The CDR3 consists of 12 residues. Trimming took off 6 bases at V and 4 bases at J, with 7 bases between the two ends. Germline CDR1 and CDR2: MNHNS and SASEGT. DNA for the CDR3: TGTGCCAGCAGAGCAGGATACAATGAGCAGTTCTTC. The encoded protein is CASRAGYNEQFF.

This clone was counted between two and nine times. V and J are TRBV5-4 and TRBJ2-4; D may be TRBD1 (6 bases). V lost 0 bases and J lost 0, with 10 bases in between. This CDR3 comprises 16 residues. Germline CDR1 SGHNT, CDR2 YYREEE (reference sequence). In nucleotides, the CDR3 is TGTGCCAGCAGCTTGGACAGGGTGGGAGCCAAAAACATTCAGTACTTC. Amino acid sequence: CASSLDRVGAKNIQYF.

The chain employs TRBV9 and TRBJ2-5; the D call may be TRBD1 or TRBD2 (7 bases each). This CDR3 has 15 residues. Trimming pared 1 base from V and 5 bases from J, leaving 15 bases between. The germline gives CDR1 SGDLS, CDR2 YYNGEE. The CDR3 spells CASSVLGLQGETQYF. CDR3 nucleotides: TGTGCCAGCAGCGTATTGGGACTACAGGGGGAGACCCAGTACTTC.

V gene TRBV7-2 combines with J gene TRBJ2-1; 8 bases match TRBD1. V lost 4 bases to trimming and J lost 9 bases; unmatched junction nucleotides: 11. The CDR3 runs 15 residues. Germline V gene lookup returns CDR1 SGHTA and CDR2 FQGNSA. The CDR3 loop reads CASSSFRDRGPEQFF. CDR3 sequence (DNA): TGTGCCAGCAGCTCGTTCCGAGACAGGGGCCCTGAGCAGTTCTTC. The full variable domain, its missing parts supplied by reference TRBV7-2 and TRBJ2-1, is GAGVSQSPSNKVTEKGKDVELRCDPISGHTALYWYRQSLGQGLEFLIYFQGNSAPDKSGLPSDRFSAERTGGSVSTLTIQRTQQEDSAVYLCASSSFRDRGPEQFFGPGTRLTVL.

This rearrangement joins TRBV27 to TRBJ2-7, with TRBD2 matching over 8 bases. The V gene end was trimmed by 0 bases and the J gene end by 1 base; junction bases not matched to a gene: 5. CDR1 and CDR2 from the germline V gene are MNHEY and SMNVEV (reference sequence). The CDR3 has 16 amino acids. This CDR3 is CASSLSTLAASYEQYF. DNA for the CDR3: TGTGCCAGCAGTTTATCGACACTAGCGGCATCCTACGAGCAGTACTTC.

A single count supports this clone. The gene calls are TRBV27 and TRBJ1-1; D gene uncertain. The CDR3 has 13 residues. Per germline, CDR1 MNHEY and CDR2 SMNVEV (reference sequence). V lost 2 bases, J lost 4 bases, and 8 bases lay in between. CDR3 amino acids: CASSLALGTEAFF. DNA of the CDR3: TGTGCCAGCAGTTTAGCGCTGGGCACTGAAGCTTTCTTT.

V is TRBV6-1 and J is TRBJ1-2; perhaps TRBD1 as D (5 bases). The CDR3 sequence is 14 residues long. The germline V gene encodes CDR1 MNHNS and CDR2 SASEGT. Trimming took off 3 bases at V and 8 bases at J, with 16 bases between the two ends. DNA for the CDR3: TGTGCCAGCAGTGACTGGTTGGGGGTGGAGGGCTACACCTTC. Its translation: CASSDWLGVEGYTF.

The chain links TRBV7-8 to TRBJ2-5, with TRBD2 matching over 11 bases. The ends lost 0 bases at V and 4 bases at J; junction bases unmatched: 7. The CDR3 covers 17 residues. Germline lookup yields CDR1 SGHVS and CDR2 FQNEAQ. The CDR3 sequence is CASSLASGGVLGETQYF. The CDR3 coding sequence is TGTGCCAGCAGCTTAGCTAGCGGGGGGGTGCTAGGAGAGACCCAGTACTTC.

The chain has TRBV7-6 and TRBJ2-7, with TRBD2 identical over 7 bases. The CDR3 length is 17 residues. After removal of 4 bases from V and 0 bases from J, the junction contained 12 bases not matched to a gene. CDR1 and CDR2 from the germline V gene are SGHVS and FNYEAQ. CDR3 in DNA: TGTGCCAGCAGCTCCCCTCGTGACGGGGGGACCTCCTACGAGCAGTACTTC. This translates into CASSSPRDGGTSYEQYF.

This clone is a singleton in its sample. The chain has TRBV30 and TRBJ2-7, with 7 bases fitting TRBD1. V lost 1 base, J lost 2 bases, and 5 bases stayed unmatched. CDR3 length: 14 amino acids. Germline assignment: CDR1 GTSNPN and CDR2 SVGIG (reference sequence). CDR3 residues: CAWSGGTVAYEQYF. CDR3 sequence (DNA): TGTGCCTGGAGTGGGGGGACAGTAGCCTACGAGCAGTACTTC.

The chain is built from TRBV10-1 and TRBJ2-3; perhaps TRBD2 as D (6 bases). There are 13 residues in the CDR3. The V and J ends lost 2 bases and 11 bases respectively, with 14 bases between them. The germline V gene has CDR1 WNHNN and CDR2 SYGVQD (reference sequence). CDR3 nucleotide sequence: TGCGCCAGCAGTGAGGACTTCCGGGAGCAGCAGTATTTT. Translating gives CASSEDFREQQYF.

This sequence joins TRBV29-1 and TRBJ2-4; D is unresolved. Germline values: CDR1 SQVTM, CDR2 ANQGSEA. The V end lost 4 bases, the J end lost 1 base, and 8 bases lay between the germline ends. The CDR3 covers 13 residues. Here the CDR3 DNA reads TGCAGCGTTGTTCCGGTCGCCAAAAACATTCAGTACTTC. Translating it yields CSVVPVAKNIQYF.

V gene TRBV9 combines with J gene TRBJ1-1; D is ambiguous. Germline V CDR1 and CDR2: SGDLS, YYNGEE. This CDR3 contains 13 residues. The V end lost 0 bases, the J end lost 7 bases, and 10 bases lay between the germline ends. CDR3 amino acids: CASSVVTASEAFF. Here the CDR3 DNA reads TGTGCCAGCAGCGTAGTGACGGCTAGTGAAGCTTTCTTT.

V gene TRBV15 combines with J gene TRBJ1-5; unclear D gene. V gave up 5 bases and J gave up 2 bases, with 13 bases separating them. The CDR3 spans 15 residues. Germline V gene lookup returns CDR1 LNHNV and CDR2 YYDKDF (reference sequence). The CDR3 protein is CATSGRGSGNQPQHF. CDR3 in DNA: TGTGCCACCAGCGGGAGAGGATCTGGCAATCAGCCCCAGCATTTT.

The chain uses TRBV5-1 and TRBJ2-2; 7 bases match TRBD1. This CDR3 comprises 15 residues. Germline assignment: CDR1 SGHRS and CDR2 YFSETQ. V shed 0 bases, J shed 4 bases, and the junction held 3 bases outside the gene matches. The DNA of the CDR3 is TGCGCCAGCAGCTTGGGACAGGGTGGCACCGGGGAGCTGTTTTTT. Amino acid sequence: CASSLGQGGTGELFF.

This chain connects TRBV12-5 to TRBJ1-1, with D possibly being TRBD1 (6 bases). CDR1 is LGHNT, CDR2 FRNRAP, per germline. Trimming pared 0 bases from V and 4 bases from J, leaving 9 bases between. There are 14 residues in the CDR3. In nucleotides, the CDR3 is TGTGCTAGTGGTTTGGTACAGGGAGGCACTGAAGCTTTCTTT. Translation: CASGLVQGGTEAFF.